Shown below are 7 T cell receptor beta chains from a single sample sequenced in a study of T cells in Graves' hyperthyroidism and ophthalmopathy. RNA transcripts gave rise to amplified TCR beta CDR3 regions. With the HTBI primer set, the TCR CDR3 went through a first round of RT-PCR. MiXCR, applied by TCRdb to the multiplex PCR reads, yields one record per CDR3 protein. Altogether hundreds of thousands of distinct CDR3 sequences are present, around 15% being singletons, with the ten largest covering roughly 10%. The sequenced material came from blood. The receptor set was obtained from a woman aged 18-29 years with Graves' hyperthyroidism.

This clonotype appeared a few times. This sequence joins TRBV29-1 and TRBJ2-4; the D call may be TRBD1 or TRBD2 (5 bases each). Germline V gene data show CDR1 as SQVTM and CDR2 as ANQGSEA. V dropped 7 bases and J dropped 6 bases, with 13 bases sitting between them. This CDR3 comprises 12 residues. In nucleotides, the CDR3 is TGCAGCGCCGGGGACGGAAGAAACATTCAGTACTTC. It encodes CSAGDGRNIQYF.

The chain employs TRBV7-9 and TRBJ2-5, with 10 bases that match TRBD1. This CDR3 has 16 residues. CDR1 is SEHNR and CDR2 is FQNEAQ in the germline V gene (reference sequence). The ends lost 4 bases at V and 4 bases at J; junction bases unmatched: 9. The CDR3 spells CASSSLRDRGLETQYF. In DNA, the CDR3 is TGTGCCAGCAGCTCCCTCCGGGACAGGGGTTTAGAGACCCAGTACTTC. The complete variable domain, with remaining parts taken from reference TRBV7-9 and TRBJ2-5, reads DTGVSQNPRHKITKRGQNVTFRCDPISEHNRLYWYRQTLGQGPEFLTYFQNEAQLEKSRLLSDRFSAERPKGSFSTLEIQRTEQGDSAMYLCASSSLRDRGLETQYFGPGTRLLVL.

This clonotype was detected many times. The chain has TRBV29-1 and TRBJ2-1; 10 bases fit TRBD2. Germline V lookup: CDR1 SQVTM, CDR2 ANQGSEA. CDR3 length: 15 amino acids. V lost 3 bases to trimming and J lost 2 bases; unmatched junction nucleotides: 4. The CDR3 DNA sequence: TGCAGCGTTGACACGACTAGCGGGCCCTACAATGAGCAGTTCTTC. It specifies CSVDTTSGPYNEQFF.

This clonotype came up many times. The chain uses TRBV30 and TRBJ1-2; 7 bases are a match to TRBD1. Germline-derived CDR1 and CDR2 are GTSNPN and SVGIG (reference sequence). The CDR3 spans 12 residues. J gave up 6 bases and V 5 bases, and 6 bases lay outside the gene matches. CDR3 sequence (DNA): TGTGCCTGGCAGACAGGGAAGGATGGCTACACCTTC. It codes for CAWQTGKDGYTF.

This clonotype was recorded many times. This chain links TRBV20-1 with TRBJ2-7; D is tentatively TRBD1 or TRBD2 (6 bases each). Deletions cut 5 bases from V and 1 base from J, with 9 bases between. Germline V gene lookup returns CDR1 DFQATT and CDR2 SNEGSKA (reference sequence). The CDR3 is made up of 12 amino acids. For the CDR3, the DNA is TGCAGTGCTGGCGGGACATCCTACGAGCAGTACTTC. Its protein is CSAGGTSYEQYF.

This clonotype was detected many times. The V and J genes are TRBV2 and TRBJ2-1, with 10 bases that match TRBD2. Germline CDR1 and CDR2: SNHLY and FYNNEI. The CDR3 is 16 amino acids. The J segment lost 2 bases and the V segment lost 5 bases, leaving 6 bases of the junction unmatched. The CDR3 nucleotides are TGTGCCAGCAGTAAAAGGACTAGCGGTCCCTACAATGAGCAGTTCTTC. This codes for CASSKRTSGPYNEQFF. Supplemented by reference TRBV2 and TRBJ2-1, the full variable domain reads EPEVTQTPSHQVTQMGQEVILRCVPISNHLYFYWYRQILGQKVEFLVSFYNNEISEKSEIFDDQFSVERPDGSNFTLKIRSTKLEDSAMYFCASSKRTSGPYNEQFFGPGTRLTVL.

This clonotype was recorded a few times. CDR3 sequence: CASSSNRVQPQHF. Written as DNA, the CDR3 is TGTGCCAGTAGTTCAAACCGGGTTCAGCCCCAGCATTTT. The genes are TRBV19 and TRBJ1-5; D remains ambiguous. Germline V gene data show CDR1 as LNHDA and CDR2 as SQIVND (reference sequence). The germline V and J ends were trimmed by 5 bases and 6 bases, with 11 bases remaining between them. The CDR3 length is 13 residues.